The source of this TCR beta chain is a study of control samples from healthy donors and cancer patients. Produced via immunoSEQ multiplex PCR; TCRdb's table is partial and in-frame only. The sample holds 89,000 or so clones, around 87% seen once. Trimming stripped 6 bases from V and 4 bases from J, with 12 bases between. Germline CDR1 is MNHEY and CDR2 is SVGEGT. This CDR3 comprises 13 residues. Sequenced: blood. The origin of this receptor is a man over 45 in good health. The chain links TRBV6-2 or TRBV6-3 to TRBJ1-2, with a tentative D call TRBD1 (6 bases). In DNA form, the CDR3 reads TGTGCCAGCAGCAGGGGAAAGGGCTATGGCTACACCTTC. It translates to CASSRGKGYGYTF.